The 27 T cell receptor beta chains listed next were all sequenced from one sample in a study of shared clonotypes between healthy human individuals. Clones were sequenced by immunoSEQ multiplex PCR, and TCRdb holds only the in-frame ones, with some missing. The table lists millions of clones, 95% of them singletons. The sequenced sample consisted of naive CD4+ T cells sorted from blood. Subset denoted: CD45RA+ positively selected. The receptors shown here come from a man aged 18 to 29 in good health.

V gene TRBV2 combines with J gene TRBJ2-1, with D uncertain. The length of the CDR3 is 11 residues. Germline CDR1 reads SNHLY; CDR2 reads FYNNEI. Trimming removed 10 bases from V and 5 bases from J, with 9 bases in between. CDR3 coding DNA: TGTGCCACCGGGTCCCACAATGAGCAGTTCTTC. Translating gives CATGSHNEQFF. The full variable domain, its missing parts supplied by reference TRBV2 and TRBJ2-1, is EPEVTQTPSHQVTQMGQEVILRCVPISNHLYFYWYRQILGQKVEFLVSFYNNEISEKSEIFDDQFSVERPDGSNFTLKIRSTKLEDSAMYFCATGSHNEQFFGPGTRLTVL.

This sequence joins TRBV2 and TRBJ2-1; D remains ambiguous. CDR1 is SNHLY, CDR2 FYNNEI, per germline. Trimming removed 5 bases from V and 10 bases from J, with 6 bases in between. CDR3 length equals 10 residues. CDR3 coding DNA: TGTGCCAGCAGTTCCTGGGAGCAGTTCTTC. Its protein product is CASSSWEQFF.

The CDR3 sequence is CASSDRAWDYGYTF. The CDR3 coding sequence is TGTGCCAGCAGTGATCGGGCATGGGACTATGGCTACACCTTC. The chain has TRBV2 and TRBJ1-2, with D hard to call. Germline assignment: CDR1 SNHLY and CDR2 FYNNEI. This CDR3 has 14 amino acids. V gave up 3 bases and J gave up 3 bases, with 11 bases separating them.

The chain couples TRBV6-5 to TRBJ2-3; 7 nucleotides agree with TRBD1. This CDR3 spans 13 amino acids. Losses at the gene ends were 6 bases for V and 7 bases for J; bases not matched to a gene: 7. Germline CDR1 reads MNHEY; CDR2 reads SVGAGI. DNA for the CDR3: TGTGCCAGCAGACCTACAGGGGCACATACGCAGTATTTT. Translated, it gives CASRPTGAHTQYF.

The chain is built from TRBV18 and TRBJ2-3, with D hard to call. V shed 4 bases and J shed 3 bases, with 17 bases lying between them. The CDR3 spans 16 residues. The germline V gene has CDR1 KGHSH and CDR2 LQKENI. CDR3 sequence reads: CASSRFTGSHTDTQYF. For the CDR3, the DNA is TGTGCCAGCTCACGATTTACCGGGTCCCATACAGATACGCAGTATTTT. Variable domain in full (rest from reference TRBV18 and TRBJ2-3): NAGVMQNPRHLVRRRGQEARLRCSPMKGHSHVYWYRQLPEEGLKFMVYLQKENIIDESGMPKERFSAEFPKEGPSILRIQQVVRGDSAAYFCASSRFTGSHTDTQYFGPGTRLTVL.

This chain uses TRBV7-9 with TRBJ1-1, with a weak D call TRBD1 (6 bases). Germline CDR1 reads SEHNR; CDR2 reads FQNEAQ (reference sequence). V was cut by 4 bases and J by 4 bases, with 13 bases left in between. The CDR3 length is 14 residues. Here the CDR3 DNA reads TGTGCCAGCAGCTCCGCAGGGGCGGGCACTGAAGCTTTCTTT. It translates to CASSSAGAGTEAFF.

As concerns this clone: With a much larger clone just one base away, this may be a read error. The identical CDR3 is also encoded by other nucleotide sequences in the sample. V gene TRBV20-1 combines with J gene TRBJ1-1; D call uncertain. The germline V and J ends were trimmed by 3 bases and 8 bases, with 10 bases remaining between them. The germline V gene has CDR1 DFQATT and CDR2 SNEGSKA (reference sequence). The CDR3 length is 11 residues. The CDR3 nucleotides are TGCAGTGCTAGGACGGGTGGAGAAGCTTTCTTT. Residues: CSARTGGEAFF.

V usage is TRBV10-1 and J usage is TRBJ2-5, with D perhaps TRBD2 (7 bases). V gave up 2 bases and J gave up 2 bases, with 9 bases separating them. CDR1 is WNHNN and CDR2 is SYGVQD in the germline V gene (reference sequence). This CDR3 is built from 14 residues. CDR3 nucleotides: TGCGCCAGCAGTGAGGGGGGGGCACAAGAGACCCAGTACTTC. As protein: CASSEGGAQETQYF.

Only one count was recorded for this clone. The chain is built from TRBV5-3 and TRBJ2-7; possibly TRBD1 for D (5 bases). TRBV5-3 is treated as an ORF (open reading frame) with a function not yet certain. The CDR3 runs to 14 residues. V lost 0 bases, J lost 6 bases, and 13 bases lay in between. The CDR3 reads CARSLVQGKSEQYF. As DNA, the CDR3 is TGTGCCAGAAGCTTGGTTCAGGGAAAGAGCGAGCAGTACTTC.

CDR3 DNA: TGTGCCAGCAGCTTACTTTCTAGCGACTTGGGCGAGCAGTACTTC. Translating it yields CASSLLSSDLGEQYF. The rearrangement links TRBV11-2 to TRBJ2-7; TRBD2 is a possible D gene (6 bases). The V and J ends lost 2 bases and 6 bases respectively, with 17 bases between them. The CDR3 sequence is 15 residues long. CDR1 is SGHAT, CDR2 FQNNGV, per germline. Using reference TRBV11-2 and TRBJ2-7 for the parts outside the CDR3, the full variable domain is EAGVAQSPRYKIIEKRQSVAFWCNPISGHATLYWYQQILGQGPKLLIQFQNNGVVDDSQLPKDRFSAERLKGVDSTLKIQPAKLEDSAVYLCASSLLSSDLGEQYFGPGTRLTVT.

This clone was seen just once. The CDR3 region is CASSLNREGNYGYTF. As DNA, the CDR3 is TGTGCCAGCAGTTTAAACAGGGAGGGCAACTATGGCTACACCTTC. V gene TRBV27 combines with J gene TRBJ1-2; D is possibly TRBD1 (6 bases). The CDR3 spans 15 residues. In germline, CDR1 is MNHEY, CDR2 SMNVEV (reference sequence). Trimming pared 2 bases from V and 2 bases from J, leaving 12 bases between.

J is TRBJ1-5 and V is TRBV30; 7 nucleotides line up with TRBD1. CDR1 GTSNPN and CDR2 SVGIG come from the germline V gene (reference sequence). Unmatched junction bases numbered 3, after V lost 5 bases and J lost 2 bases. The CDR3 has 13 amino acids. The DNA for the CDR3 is TGTGCCTGGGACAGGGACGGCAATCAGCCCCAGCATTTT. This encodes CAWDRDGNQPQHF.

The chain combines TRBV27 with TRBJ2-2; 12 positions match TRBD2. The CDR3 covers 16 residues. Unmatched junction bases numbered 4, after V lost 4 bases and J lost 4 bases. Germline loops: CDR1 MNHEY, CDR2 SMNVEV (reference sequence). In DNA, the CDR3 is TGTGCCAGCAGTTCCCTAGCGGGAGGGTCCACCGGGGAGCTGTTTTTT. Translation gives CASSSLAGGSTGELFF.

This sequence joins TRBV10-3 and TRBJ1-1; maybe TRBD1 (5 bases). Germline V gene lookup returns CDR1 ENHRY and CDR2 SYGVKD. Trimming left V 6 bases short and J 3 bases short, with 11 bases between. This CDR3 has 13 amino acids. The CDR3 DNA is TGTGCCATCAGCCCTCCGGGGGACACTGAAGCTTTCTTT. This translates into CAISPPGDTEAFF.

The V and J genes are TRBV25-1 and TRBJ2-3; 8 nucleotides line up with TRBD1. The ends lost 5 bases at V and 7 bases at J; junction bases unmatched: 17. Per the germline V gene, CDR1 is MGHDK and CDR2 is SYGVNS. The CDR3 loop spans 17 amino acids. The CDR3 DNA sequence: TGTGCCAGCAGTCCCCTTGGGGGGAGACAGGGGTCGAATACGCAGTATTTT. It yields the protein CASSPLGGRQGSNTQYF. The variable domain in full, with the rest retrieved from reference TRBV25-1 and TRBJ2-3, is EADIYQTPRYLVIGTGKKITLECSQTMGHDKMYWYQQDPGMELHLIHYSYGVNSTEKGDLSSESTVSRIRTEHFPLTLESARPSHTSQYLCASSPLGGRQGSNTQYFGPGTRLTVL.

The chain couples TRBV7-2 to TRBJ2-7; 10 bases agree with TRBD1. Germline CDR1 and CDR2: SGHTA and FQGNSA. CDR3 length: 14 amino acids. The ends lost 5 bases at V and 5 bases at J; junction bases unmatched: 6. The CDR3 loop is CASSPRQGAHEQYF. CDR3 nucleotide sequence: TGTGCCAGCAGCCCCCGACAGGGGGCCCACGAGCAGTACTTC.

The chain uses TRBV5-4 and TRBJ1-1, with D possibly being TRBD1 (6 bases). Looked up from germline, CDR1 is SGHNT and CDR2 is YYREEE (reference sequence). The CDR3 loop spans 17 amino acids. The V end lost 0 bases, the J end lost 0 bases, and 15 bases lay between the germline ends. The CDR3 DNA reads TGTGCCAGCAGCTTGGACAGGGCGGGGAGGATGAACACTGAAGCTTTCTTT. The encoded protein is CASSLDRAGRMNTEAFF.

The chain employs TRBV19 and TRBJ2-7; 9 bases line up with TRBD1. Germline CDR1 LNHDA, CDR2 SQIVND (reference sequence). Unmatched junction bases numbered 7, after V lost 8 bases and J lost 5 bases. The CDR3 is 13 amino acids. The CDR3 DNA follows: TGTGCCAGTGGGGACAGGGCACGGGACGAGCAGTACTTC. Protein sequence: CASGDRARDEQYF.

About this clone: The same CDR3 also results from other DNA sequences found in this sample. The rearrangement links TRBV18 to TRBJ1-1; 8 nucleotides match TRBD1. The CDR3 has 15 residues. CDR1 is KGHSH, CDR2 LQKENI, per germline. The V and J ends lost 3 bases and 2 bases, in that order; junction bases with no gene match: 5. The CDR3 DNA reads TGTGCCAGCTCACCGAGACAGGGGACCAACACTGAAGCTTTCTTT. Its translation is CASSPRQGTNTEAFF.

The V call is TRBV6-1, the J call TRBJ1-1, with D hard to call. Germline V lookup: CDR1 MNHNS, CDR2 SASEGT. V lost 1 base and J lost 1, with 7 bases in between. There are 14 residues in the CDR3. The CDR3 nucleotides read TGTGCCAGCAGTGAAGGCTCGGGGAACACTGAAGCTTTCTTT. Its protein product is CASSEGSGNTEAFF.

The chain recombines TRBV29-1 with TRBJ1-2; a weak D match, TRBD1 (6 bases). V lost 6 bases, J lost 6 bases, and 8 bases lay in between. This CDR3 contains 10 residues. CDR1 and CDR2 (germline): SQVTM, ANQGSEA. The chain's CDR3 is CSVGTNGYTF. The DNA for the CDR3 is TGCAGCGTAGGGACAAATGGCTACACCTTC.

CDR3 region: CASSVDIAGETQYF. The CDR3 DNA sequence: TGTGCCAGCAGCGTAGATATAGCGGGAGAGACCCAGTACTTC. V gene TRBV9 combines with J gene TRBJ2-5, with 7 bases aligning to TRBD2. The CDR3 runs to 14 residues. Trimming at V came to 0 bases and at J to 4 bases, leaving 3 bases not matched to a gene. Germline assignment: CDR1 SGDLS and CDR2 YYNGEE.

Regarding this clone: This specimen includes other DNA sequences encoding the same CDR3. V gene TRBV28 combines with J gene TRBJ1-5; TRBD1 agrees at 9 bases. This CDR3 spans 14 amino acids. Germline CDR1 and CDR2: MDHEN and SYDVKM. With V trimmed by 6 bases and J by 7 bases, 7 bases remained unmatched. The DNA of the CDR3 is TGTGCCAGCAGCACCGGACAGGGGACGCAGCCCCAGCATTTT. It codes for CASSTGQGTQPQHF.

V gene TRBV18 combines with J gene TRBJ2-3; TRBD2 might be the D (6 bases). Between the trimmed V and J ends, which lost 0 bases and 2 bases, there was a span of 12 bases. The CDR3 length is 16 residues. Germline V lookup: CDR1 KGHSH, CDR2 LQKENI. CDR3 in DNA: TGTGCCAGCTCACCACCGCGGGGCCGGGACACAGATACGCAGTATTTT. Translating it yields CASSPPRGRDTDTQYF.

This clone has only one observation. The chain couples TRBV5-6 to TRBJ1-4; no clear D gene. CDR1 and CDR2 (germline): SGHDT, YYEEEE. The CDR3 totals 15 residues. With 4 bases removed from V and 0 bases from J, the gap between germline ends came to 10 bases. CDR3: CASSDVTATNEKLFF. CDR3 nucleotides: TGTGCCAGCAGCGATGTCACTGCAACTAATGAAAAACTGTTTTTT.

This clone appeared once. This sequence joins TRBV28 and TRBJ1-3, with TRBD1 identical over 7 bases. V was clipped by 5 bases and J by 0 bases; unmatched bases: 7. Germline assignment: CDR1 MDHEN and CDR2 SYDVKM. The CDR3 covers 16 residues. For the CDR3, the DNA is TGTGCCAGCAGTCGCCAGGGGGGGTACTCTGGAAACACCATATATTTT. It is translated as CASSRQGGYSGNTIYF.

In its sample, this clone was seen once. This chain's CDR3 is CASSNEGVETQYF. CDR3 sequence (DNA): TGCGCCAGCAGCAATGAGGGGGTGGAGACCCAGTACTTC. The rearrangement links TRBV5-1 to TRBJ2-5; a weak D match, TRBD1 (6 bases). Germline V gene lookup returns CDR1 SGHRS and CDR2 YFSETQ. Trimming stripped 4 bases from V and 5 bases from J, with 12 bases between. The CDR3 runs to 13 residues.